The present TCR beta chain was sequenced within a study of control samples from healthy donors and cancer patients (TCRdb year 2020). Preparation of the library involved the immunoSEQ multiplex PCR assay. TCRdb took over this immuneACCESS table, retaining in-frame rearrangements with V and J assigned. Such tables are incomplete; in checked studies, under half of the missing clones stem from an unresolved V gene, and the remainder is unexplained. The sample records some 140,000 clones, 80% to 90% of which are singletons. Clones ranked in the top ten supply roughly 9% of the sample. From its cysteine to its phenylalanine, the CDR3 spans 17 amino acids. The only DNA kept is the CDR3, 51 bases in frame from the first base. CDR1 and CDR2 were assigned from the germline V gene (reference sequence) as SEHNR and FQNEAQ. V loses 2 bases, J loses 6 bases, and the germline ends lie 20 bases apart. Comment on this clone: Its antigen has not been determined. It has no much larger one-base neighbor in the sample; base qualities were not kept.

Source material: blood. Here the chain combines TRBV7-9 and TRBJ2-4; TRBD2 is possibly the D segment (7 matching bases). The clonotype comes from a woman in her twenties or thirties in good health. The CDR3 reads as follows: CASSLTPRGAQANIQYF. The nucleotides are TGTGCCAGCAGCTTAACCCCTCGGGGGGCGCAGGCAAACATTCAGTACTTC.